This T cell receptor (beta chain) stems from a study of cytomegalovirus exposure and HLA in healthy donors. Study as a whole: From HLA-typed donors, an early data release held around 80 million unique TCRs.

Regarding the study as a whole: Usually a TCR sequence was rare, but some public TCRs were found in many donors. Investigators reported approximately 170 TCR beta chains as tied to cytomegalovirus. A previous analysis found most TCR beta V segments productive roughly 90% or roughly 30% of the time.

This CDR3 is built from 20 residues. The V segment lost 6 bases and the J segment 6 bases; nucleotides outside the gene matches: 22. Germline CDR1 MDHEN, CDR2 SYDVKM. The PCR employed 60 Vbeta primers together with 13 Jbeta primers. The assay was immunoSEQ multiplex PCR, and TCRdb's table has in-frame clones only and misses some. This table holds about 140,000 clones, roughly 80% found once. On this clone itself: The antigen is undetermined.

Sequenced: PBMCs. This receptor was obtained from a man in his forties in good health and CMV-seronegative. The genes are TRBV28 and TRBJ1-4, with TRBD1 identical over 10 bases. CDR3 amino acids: CASRAERGGGTGARDEKLFF. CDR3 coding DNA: TGTGCCAGCAGGGCCGAACGGGGGGGCGGGACAGGGGCTAGGGATGAAAAACTGTTTTTT. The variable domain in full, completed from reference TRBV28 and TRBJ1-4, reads DVKVTQSSRYLVKRTGEKVFLECVQDMDHENMFWYRQDPGLGLRLIYFSYDVKMKEKGDIPEGYSVSREKKERFSLILESASTNQTSMYLCASRAERGGGTGARDEKLFFGSGTQLSVL.